The next 5 T cell receptor beta chains were all read from a single sample in a study of PD-L1 blockade in urothelial cancer. Only in-frame clones appear in the TCRdb table, and some are missing; sequencing was by immunoSEQ multiplex PCR. The table shows roughly 74,000 clones, with about nine tenths occurring only once. The sequencing used PBMCs, collected around atezolizumab (anti-PD-L1) treatment. The receptor set was obtained from a woman in her 70s with urothelial cancer.

The V and J genes are TRBV9 and TRBJ2-1, with D tentatively TRBD2 (5 bases). CDR3 size: 15 residues. The V and J ends lost 0 bases and 10 bases respectively, with 17 bases between them. Per the germline V gene, CDR1 is SGDLS and CDR2 is YYNGEE. The CDR3 spells CASSVAGGSGREQFF. CDR3 nucleotide sequence: TGTGCCAGCAGCGTAGCAGGTGGGAGTGGGCGCGAGCAGTTCTTC. The full variable domain, completed using reference TRBV9 and TRBJ2-1, is DSGVTQTPKHLITATGQRVTLRCSPRSGDLSVYWYQQSLDQGLQFLIQYYNGEERAKGNILERFSAQQFPDLHSELNLSSLELGDSALYFCASSVAGGSGREQFFGPGTRLTVL.

The rearrangement joins TRBV18 to TRBJ1-1; D is ambiguous. V lost 2 bases to trimming and J lost 5 bases, with 12 bases between them. CDR1 is KGHSH, CDR2 LQKENI, per germline. The CDR3 totals 14 residues. This CDR3 is CASSPTEGWTEAFF. CDR3 nucleotides: TGTGCCAGCTCACCAACAGAAGGATGGACTGAAGCTTTCTTT. The whole variable domain, remainder taken from reference TRBV18 and TRBJ1-1, is NAGVMQNPRHLVRRRGQEARLRCSPMKGHSHVYWYRQLPEEGLKFMVYLQKENIIDESGMPKERFSAEFPKEGPSILRIQQVVRGDSAAYFCASSPTEGWTEAFFGQGTRLTVV.

The chain joins TRBV6-4 to TRBJ1-2; 9 bases align to TRBD1. V dropped 6 bases and J dropped 0; count of bases not matched to a gene: 5. The germline CDR1 and CDR2 sequences are MRHNA and SNTAGT. The CDR3 consists of 15 residues. In DNA, the CDR3 is TGTGCCAGCAGCCGGGACAGGGAAACTAACTATGGCTACACCTTC. Translating it yields CASSRDRETNYGYTF.

V and J are TRBV7-6 and TRBJ1-3, with D unresolved. This CDR3 has 13 residues. The V and J ends lost 0 bases and 7 bases respectively, with 7 bases between them. CDR1 and CDR2 (germline): SGHVS, FNYEAQ. The DNA of the CDR3 is TGTGCCAGCAGCTTAGCAGAGGGTAACACCATATATTTT. Encoded protein: CASSLAEGNTIYF.

This chain connects TRBV4-2 to TRBJ2-5, with 10 bases lining up with TRBD2. The V segment lost 0 bases and the J segment 5 bases; nucleotides outside the gene matches: 6. Germline V lookup: CDR1 LGHNA, CDR2 YNFKEQ. The CDR3 totals 16 residues. CDR3 loop: CASSQDASGSGETQYF. The CDR3 region has the DNA TGTGCCAGCAGCCAAGATGCTAGCGGGAGTGGGGAGACCCAGTACTTC.